This T cell receptor (beta chain) was obtained from a study of blood T cell repertoires in COVID-19. Study as a whole: There were acute and convalescent COVID-19 samples, and they came from the United States, Italy and Spain. T cells, B-cell-depleted T cells, or PBMCs supplied cDNA or gDNA.

Authors' analysis steps: Estimation of nucleated cell counts relied on the amplification of reference gene primers. Profiling relied on immunoSEQ multiplex PCR, and the TCRdb table lists in-frame clones only, not all of them. D and trimming were read from the DNA, whereas the V and J calls and clone size are those reported in that table. The data show about 47,000 clones, 88% seen once. Per the germline V gene, CDR1 is SGDLS and CDR2 is YYNGEE. This CDR3 is built from 15 residues. The trim removed 3 bases at V and 2 bases at J, leaving 4 bases unmatched. The clonotype was recovered from a man in his forties or fifties with active COVID-19. The sample taken for sequencing was peripheral blood. The chain recombines TRBV9 with TRBJ2-1, with 8 bases that match TRBD2. The CDR3, as DNA: TGTGCCAGCAGCGGTAATAGCGGGGCCTACAATGAGCAGTTCTTC. Translating it yields CASSGNSGAYNEQFF.